This is a list of T cell receptor beta chains from one sample in a study of T-cell reconstitution after alpha-beta-depleted transplantation in children. One entry per CDR3 protein results from TCRdb running MiXCR on the PCR reads. The sample holds about 610,000 distinct CDR3 sequences, over 9.5% seen once. Here the sequenced sample was PBMCs from the stem cell graft donor, taken from the stem cell graft. Receptors were obtained from a human donor who donated a stem cell graft to a child with acute myeloid leukemia. Each CDR3 is given with its conserved first and last residue. Fields, in order: J gene, clone size, V gene, D gene, CDR3 DNA, CDR3 protein. A D gene is named only where the DNA matches it firmly. The size field is filled for only some rows; it gives once, few, many or a size class.

j_call: TRBJ2-1
clone_size: -
v_call: TRBV19
d_call: -
cdr3_nt: TGTGCCAGTAGTACCCCCTTTTGGGGGACCGGGAATGAGCAGTTCTTC
cdr3_aa: CASSTPFWGTGNEQFF

j_call: TRBJ2-1
clone_size: -
v_call: TRBV6-2/TRBV6-3
d_call: -
cdr3_nt: TGTGCCAGCACACCCACAGGTAGCTCCTACAATGAGCAGTTCTTC
cdr3_aa: CASTPTGSSYNEQFF

j_call: TRBJ1-5
clone_size: -
v_call: TRBV7-6
d_call: -
cdr3_nt: TGTGCCAGCAGCGGGTTCGGGACCCACAATCAGCCCCAGCATTTT
cdr3_aa: CASSGFGTHNQPQHF

j_call: TRBJ2-1
clone_size: -
v_call: TRBV20-1
d_call: TRBD2
cdr3_nt: TGCAGTGCTAGAGATCGAAGCGGGAGGTACCATCGGGTCAATGAGCAGTTCTTC
cdr3_aa: CSARDRSGRYHRVNEQFF

j_call: TRBJ2-5
clone_size: many
v_call: TRBV5-1
d_call: TRBD2
cdr3_nt: TGCGCCAGCAGCTCGGGACTAGCGATAGAGACCCAGTACTTC
cdr3_aa: CASSSGLAIETQYF

j_call: TRBJ2-2
clone_size: -
v_call: TRBV9
d_call: TRBD2
cdr3_nt: TGTGCCAGCAGCCTTCTAGCGGGAGCAATCGGCACCGGGGAGCTGTTTTTT
cdr3_aa: CASSLLAGAIGTGELFF

j_call: TRBJ2-1
clone_size: many
v_call: TRBV12-3/TRBV12-4
d_call: -
cdr3_nt: TGTGCCAGCAGTTATGCGTCGGTTGAGCAGTTCTTC
cdr3_aa: CASSYASVEQFF

j_call: TRBJ2-3
clone_size: many
v_call: TRBV10-3
d_call: TRBD1
cdr3_nt: TGTGCCACCCGACAGGGGGTCCCAGATACGCAGTATTTT
cdr3_aa: CATRQGVPDTQYF

j_call: TRBJ2-2
clone_size: -
v_call: TRBV4-3
d_call: -
cdr3_nt: TGCGCCAGCAGCCGCGGAGGCGGGGCCACCGGGGAGCTGTTTTTT
cdr3_aa: CASSRGGGATGELFF

j_call: TRBJ2-2
clone_size: many
v_call: TRBV5-1
d_call: -
cdr3_nt: TGCGCCAGCAGCCTCCGCCGTGCCGGGAACACCGGGGAGCTGTTTTTT
cdr3_aa: CASSLRRAGNTGELFF

j_call: TRBJ1-6
clone_size: many
v_call: TRBV10-3
d_call: -
cdr3_nt: TGTGCCATCAAAACTCAGGGGAATAATTCACCCCTCCACTTT
cdr3_aa: CAIKTQGNNSPLHF

j_call: TRBJ2-5
clone_size: once
v_call: TRBV2
d_call: TRBD2
cdr3_nt: TGTGCCAGCAGAACCGGGACTAGAAGGTTCCAAGAGACCCGGTACTTC
cdr3_aa: CASRTGTRRFQETRYF

j_call: TRBJ2-6
clone_size: few
v_call: TRBV18
d_call: -
cdr3_nt: TGTGCCAGCTCACCCTTCTCTGGGGCCAACGTCCTGACTTTC
cdr3_aa: CASSPFSGANVLTF

j_call: TRBJ2-5
clone_size: few
v_call: TRBV10-3
d_call: -
cdr3_nt: TGTGCCACCACGGGGGACTACCAAGAGACCCAGTACTTC
cdr3_aa: CATTGDYQETQYF

j_call: TRBJ2-7
clone_size: many
v_call: TRBV11-3
d_call: -
cdr3_nt: TGTGCCAGCAGCCCCGGGGGAAGTTACGAGCAGTACTTC
cdr3_aa: CASSPGGSYEQYF

j_call: TRBJ2-5
clone_size: many
v_call: TRBV9
d_call: TRBD2
cdr3_nt: TGTGCCAGCAGCGTACGGAGCGGGGTCCGGGAGACCCAGTACTTC
cdr3_aa: CASSVRSGVRETQYF

j_call: TRBJ1-3
clone_size: many
v_call: TRBV7-3
d_call: -
cdr3_nt: TGTGCCAGCAGCTTACAGGGAACTGGAAACACCATATATTTT
cdr3_aa: CASSLQGTGNTIYF

j_call: TRBJ2-7
clone_size: few
v_call: TRBV5-1
d_call: -
cdr3_nt: TGCGCCAGCAGCTTGGCCGGGCTAGCGCCCAACTACGAGCAGTACTTC
cdr3_aa: CASSLAGLAPNYEQYF

j_call: TRBJ2-3
clone_size: many
v_call: TRBV20-1
d_call: TRBD2
cdr3_nt: TGCAGTGCTAGAGCGAGCGGGAGGGCCACAGATACGCAGTATTTT
cdr3_aa: CSARASGRATDTQYF

j_call: TRBJ2-1
clone_size: -
v_call: TRBV14
d_call: TRBD2
cdr3_nt: TGTGCCAGCAGACCGACTAGCGGGAGTAAGAATGAGCAGTTCTTC
cdr3_aa: CASRPTSGSKNEQFF

j_call: TRBJ2-3
clone_size: -
v_call: TRBV3-1
d_call: TRBD2
cdr3_nt: TGTACCAGCTGTCCTCGACTAGCGGGAGATCGGTCGACAGATACGCAGTATTTT
cdr3_aa: CTSCPRLAGDRSTDTQYF

j_call: TRBJ2-7
clone_size: many
v_call: TRBV5-8
d_call: -
cdr3_nt: TGTGCCAGCAGCCGAGACAGGTCCAACCACGAGCAGTACTTC
cdr3_aa: CASSRDRSNHEQYF

j_call: TRBJ1-5
clone_size: -
v_call: TRBV12-3/TRBV12-4
d_call: -
cdr3_nt: TGTGCCAGCAGTTTAGAGGGAATCAATCAGCCCCAGCATTTT
cdr3_aa: CASSLEGINQPQHF

j_call: TRBJ2-1
clone_size: -
v_call: TRBV7-7
d_call: TRBD2
cdr3_nt: TGTGCTAGCCAACTAGCGGGAGGCAATGAGCAGTTCTTC
cdr3_aa: CASQLAGGNEQFF

j_call: TRBJ1-1
clone_size: few
v_call: TRBV6-5
d_call: -
cdr3_nt: TGTGCCAGCAAACGAGGGATTGAAGCTTTCTTT
cdr3_aa: CASKRGIEAFF

j_call: TRBJ1-6
clone_size: few
v_call: TRBV27
d_call: -
cdr3_nt: TGTGCCAGCAGTTTAAAGGCCAGCTCCTATAATTCACCCCTCCACTTT
cdr3_aa: CASSLKASSYNSPLHF

j_call: TRBJ2-3
clone_size: few
v_call: TRBV2
d_call: -
cdr3_nt: TGTGCCAGCAACGCGCCCCCCAATACGCAGTATTTT
cdr3_aa: CASNAPPNTQYF

j_call: TRBJ2-3
clone_size: many
v_call: TRBV29-1
d_call: -
cdr3_nt: TGCAGCGTTACTAGGGGGGGTGGCACAGATACGCAGTATTTT
cdr3_aa: CSVTRGGGTDTQYF

j_call: TRBJ2-1
clone_size: few
v_call: TRBV24-1
d_call: -
cdr3_nt: TGTGCCACCGGAGGGGACTCACCTGACTACAATGAGCAGTTCTTC
cdr3_aa: CATGGDSPDYNEQFF

j_call: TRBJ2-7
clone_size: few
v_call: TRBV4-2
d_call: TRBD1
cdr3_nt: TGTGCCAGCAGCCAAGCGGGACAGAACTACGAGCAGTACTTC
cdr3_aa: CASSQAGQNYEQYF

j_call: TRBJ2-1
clone_size: -
v_call: TRBV6-2/TRBV6-3
d_call: TRBD1
cdr3_nt: TGTGCCAGCAGAGTCCCGGGGACAGGGGGCCTCACCCAAAGCTACAATGAGCAGTTCTTC
cdr3_aa: CASRVPGTGGLTQSYNEQFF

j_call: TRBJ2-7
clone_size: few
v_call: TRBV9
d_call: TRBD2
cdr3_nt: TGTGCCAGCAGCGCCCCGAGCGGGACGAGCTCCTACGAGCAGTACTTC
cdr3_aa: CASSAPSGTSSYEQYF

j_call: TRBJ2-7
clone_size: -
v_call: TRBV20-1
d_call: TRBD2
cdr3_nt: TGCAGTGCTAGAGGACCTAGCGGGAGCCGAGATTTCTACGAGCAGTACTTC
cdr3_aa: CSARGPSGSRDFYEQYF

j_call: TRBJ1-6
clone_size: few
v_call: TRBV9
d_call: TRBD1
cdr3_nt: TGTGCCAGCGGTCAGCCCACAGGGGGCGGGAATTCACCCCTCCACTTT
cdr3_aa: CASGQPTGGGNSPLHF

j_call: TRBJ1-1
clone_size: few
v_call: TRBV4-3
d_call: TRBD1
cdr3_nt: TGCGCCAGCAGCCCTGCTCTGACAGGGGTGAACACTGAAGCTTTCTTT
cdr3_aa: CASSPALTGVNTEAFF

j_call: TRBJ1-4
clone_size: few
v_call: TRBV5-1
d_call: TRBD1
cdr3_nt: TGCGCCAGCAGCTTGGAAGGGACAGGGGGGACGGTTGAAAAACTGTTTTTT
cdr3_aa: CASSLEGTGGTVEKLFF

j_call: TRBJ2-7
clone_size: few
v_call: TRBV18
d_call: -
cdr3_nt: TGTGCCAGCTCTCCAAGGGGGGCCCGGTACGAGCAGTACTTC
cdr3_aa: CASSPRGARYEQYF

j_call: TRBJ2-7
clone_size: many
v_call: TRBV6-2/TRBV6-3
d_call: TRBD2
cdr3_nt: TGTGCCAGCAGTTATCAAGCGGGGGGCTACGAGCAGTACTTC
cdr3_aa: CASSYQAGGYEQYF

j_call: TRBJ1-3
clone_size: -
v_call: TRBV29-1
d_call: TRBD1
cdr3_nt: TGCAGCGTCGCTATTGACAGGGGGCCGGGAAACACCATATATTTT
cdr3_aa: CSVAIDRGPGNTIYF

j_call: TRBJ2-7
clone_size: few
v_call: TRBV19
d_call: TRBD2
cdr3_nt: TGTGCCAGTAAGGCAGGACCGGGGACTACCTACGAGCAGTACTTC
cdr3_aa: CASKAGPGTTYEQYF

j_call: TRBJ2-7
clone_size: few
v_call: TRBV9
d_call: TRBD1
cdr3_nt: TGTGCCAGCAGCGTAGATCCAGGGGGCCCCTACGAGCAGTACTTC
cdr3_aa: CASSVDPGGPYEQYF

j_call: TRBJ1-5
clone_size: -
v_call: TRBV20-1
d_call: -
cdr3_nt: TGCAGTGCTAGGGATCGGGCCTACAATCAGCCCCAGCATTTT
cdr3_aa: CSARDRAYNQPQHF

j_call: TRBJ2-1
clone_size: -
v_call: TRBV7-9
d_call: TRBD2
cdr3_nt: TGTGCCAGCAGCTCCGCGGGACTAGGGTACAATGAGCGGTTCTTC
cdr3_aa: CASSSAGLGYNERFF

j_call: TRBJ1-5
clone_size: many
v_call: TRBV29-1
d_call: TRBD1
cdr3_nt: TGCAGCGTTGCACTTGGACAGGGGAATCAGCCCCAGCATTTT
cdr3_aa: CSVALGQGNQPQHF

j_call: TRBJ1-2
clone_size: few
v_call: TRBV5-1
d_call: TRBD1
cdr3_nt: TGCGCCAGCAGCAGGACAGGGGGCGACTACTATGGCTACACCTTC
cdr3_aa: CASSRTGGDYYGYTF

j_call: TRBJ2-5
clone_size: -
v_call: TRBV5-1
d_call: -
cdr3_nt: TGCGCCAGCAGCGCCAACAGGGTTGGTAAAGAGACCCAGTACTTC
cdr3_aa: CASSANRVGKETQYF

j_call: TRBJ2-5
clone_size: few
v_call: TRBV20-1
d_call: TRBD2
cdr3_nt: TGCAGTGCTAGAGTCGGTCTAGCGGGGCGTCAAGAGACCCAGTACTTC
cdr3_aa: CSARVGLAGRQETQYF

j_call: TRBJ2-4
clone_size: -
v_call: TRBV29-1
d_call: TRBD1
cdr3_nt: TGCAGCGTTGAAGAAGGGGGCTGGGATAGGCGGGCCAAAAACATTCAGTACTTC
cdr3_aa: CSVEEGGWDRRAKNIQYF

j_call: TRBJ1-1
clone_size: -
v_call: TRBV5-1
d_call: -
cdr3_nt: TGCGCCAGCAGCTTGGCAGAGGTGGGGGGCACTGAAGCTTTCTTT
cdr3_aa: CASSLAEVGGTEAFF

j_call: TRBJ2-7
clone_size: once
v_call: TRBV25-1
d_call: TRBD2
cdr3_nt: TGTGCCAGCAGTGAAGCGGGAGTGAACTACGAGCAGTACTTC
cdr3_aa: CASSEAGVNYEQYF

j_call: TRBJ2-4
clone_size: -
v_call: TRBV6-5
d_call: -
cdr3_nt: TGTGCCAGCAGTTCCCGGACCCTAATTCAGTACTTC
cdr3_aa: CASSSRTLIQYF

j_call: TRBJ1-1
clone_size: -
v_call: TRBV5-1
d_call: -
cdr3_nt: TGCGCCAGCAGCCTTCGGCGGGGTTGGACTGAAGCTTTCTTT
cdr3_aa: CASSLRRGWTEAFF

j_call: TRBJ2-5
clone_size: many
v_call: TRBV20-1
d_call: -
cdr3_nt: TGCAGTGCTAAAGAGGGAGATACCCAGTACTTC
cdr3_aa: CSAKEGDTQYF

j_call: TRBJ2-5
clone_size: -
v_call: TRBV12-3/TRBV12-4
d_call: TRBD2
cdr3_nt: TGTGCCAGCAGTGAACTAGCGGGAGAAGAGACCCAGTACTTC
cdr3_aa: CASSELAGEETQYF

j_call: TRBJ2-4
clone_size: many
v_call: TRBV10-3
d_call: -
cdr3_nt: TGTGCCACGGTGGCAGCCCAAGCAACCAACATTCAGTACTTC
cdr3_aa: CATVAAQATNIQYF